Below are 26 T cell receptor beta chains sequenced from a single sample in a study of cytomegalovirus exposure and HLA in healthy donors. The PCR contained 60 Vbeta and 13 Jbeta primers. Assay used: immunoSEQ multiplex PCR; TCRdb lists only in-frame clones, some missing. The sample has around 200,000 clones, around 79% seen once. What was sequenced was PBMCs. These receptor sequences come from a man aged 18 to 29 in good health and CMV-seronegative.

This clone was observed a handful of times. This sequence joins TRBV11-3 and TRBJ2-5, with a tentative D call TRBD2 (6 bases). Matching the DNA end better, TRBJ2-7 makes the J call doubtful. The CDR3 contains 17 residues. Germline V lookup: CDR1 SGHNT, CDR2 YENEEA. The CDR3: CASSPSRRGSPTYEQYF. The CDR3 nucleotides are TGTGCCAGCAGCCCAAGCAGGAGGGGCAGCCCTACCTACGAGCAGTACTTC.

V and J are TRBV4-3 and TRBJ1-5; TRBD1 aligns across 10 bases. The CDR3 loop spans 16 amino acids. The V gene's germline CDR1 is LGHNA and CDR2 YSLEER. V lost 0 bases and J lost 7; bases outside the gene matches: 6. CDR3 in amino acids: CASSQEGGTGDQPQHF. The CDR3 nucleotides are TGCGCCAGCAGCCAAGAAGGGGGGACAGGGGACCAGCCCCAGCATTTT.

J is TRBJ2-7 and V is TRBV7-2; no definite D call. This CDR3 has 14 amino acids. The germline V and J ends were trimmed by 2 bases and 3 bases, with 11 bases remaining between them. CDR1 and CDR2 (germline): SGHTA, FQGNSA. CDR3 in amino acids: CASSLQVPNYEQYF. For the CDR3, the DNA is TGTGCCAGCAGCTTACAGGTTCCGAACTACGAGCAGTACTTC.

This clone was picked up a small number of times. DNA for the CDR3: TGCGCCAGCAGCACTAGCGGGGGGACCACAGATACGCAGTATTTT. Encoded protein: CASSTSGGTTDTQYF. V gene TRBV5-1 combines with J gene TRBJ2-3, with 12 bases aligning to TRBD2. The CDR3 loop spans 15 amino acids. Trimming cost V 4 bases and J 2 bases; bases outside gene matches: 2. CDR1 is SGHRS, CDR2 YFSETQ, per germline.

The chain joins TRBV15 to TRBJ1-5; tentatively, D is TRBD1 (5 bases). The V gene's germline CDR1 is LNHNV and CDR2 YYDKDF (reference sequence). This CDR3 contains 17 residues. Trimming stripped 2 bases from V and 0 bases from J, with 14 bases between. The CDR3 coding sequence is TGTGCCACCAGCAGAAGAAGCGACAGTATTAGCAATCAGCCCCAGCATTTT. This encodes CATSRRSDSISNQPQHF.

The CDR3 bases are TGTGCCAGCAGCGTAGGATCAGGGGTTGGAGAGACCCAGTACTTC. It translates to CASSVGSGVGETQYF. The chain employs TRBV9 and TRBJ2-5; tentative D call: TRBD1 (6 bases). The CDR3 is 15 amino acids. Looked up from germline, CDR1 is SGDLS and CDR2 is YYNGEE. Trimming took 0 bases from V and 4 from J, leaving 13 bases between them.

V usage is TRBV4-2 and J usage is TRBJ1-2; 8 nucleotides line up with TRBD1. Germline V gene sequence: CDR1 LGHNA, CDR2 YNFKEQ. The CDR3 has 14 residues. Trimming at V came to 4 bases and at J to 1 base, leaving 2 bases not matched to a gene. DNA of the CDR3: TGTGCCAGCAGCCGGGACAGGATTAACTATGGCTACACCTTC. Protein: CASSRDRINYGYTF.

The sample holds a few counts of this clone. V gene TRBV4-3 combines with J gene TRBJ2-7, with D perhaps TRBD1 (6 bases). Germline CDR1 LGHNA, CDR2 YSLEER. The CDR3 sequence is 15 residues long. Trimming took off 0 bases at V and 3 bases at J, with 12 bases between the two ends. The CDR3 is CASSQDRGGLYEQYF. For the CDR3, the DNA is TGCGCCAGCAGCCAAGACAGGGGCGGCCTCTACGAGCAGTACTTC.

A remark on this clone: Other DNA sequences in this specimen translate into the identical CDR3. The gene calls are TRBV30 and TRBJ1-4; possibly TRBD1 for D (5 bases). This CDR3 has 14 amino acids. V was clipped by 0 bases and J by 8 bases, with 13 bases between them. Germline V CDR1 and CDR2: GTSNPN, SVGIG (reference sequence). The CDR3 loop reads CAWSVRGGGEKLFF. In DNA, the CDR3 is TGTGCCTGGAGTGTAAGGGGAGGAGGGGAAAAACTGTTTTTT.

The rearrangement joins TRBV28 to TRBJ1-1; D remains unclear. There are 12 residues in the CDR3. The V end lost 5 bases, the J end lost 7 bases, and 11 bases lay between the germline ends. Per the germline V gene, CDR1 is MDHEN and CDR2 is SYDVKM. CDR3 in DNA: TGTGCCAGCAGTCTAAATATCGTTGAAGCTTTCTTT. This gives the protein CASSLNIVEAFF.

The chain couples TRBV13 to TRBJ2-5; 8 bases are a match to TRBD2. This CDR3 comprises 15 residues. Losses at the gene ends were 2 bases for V and 9 bases for J; bases not matched to a gene: 11. The germline V gene encodes CDR1 PRHDT and CDR2 FYEKMQ (reference sequence). In nucleotides, the CDR3 is TGTGCCAGCAGCTTACTCGGGGGGGCCAGTGGGGCCCAGTACTTC. This encodes CASSLLGGASGAQYF.

This clone was recorded once. V gene TRBV11-2 combines with J gene TRBJ1-1; 10 bases fit TRBD1. V lost 1 base and J lost 5; bases outside the gene matches: 1. The CDR3 length is 14 residues. Germline V gene sequence: CDR1 SGHAT, CDR2 FQNNGV. The CDR3: CASSLGDRGTEAFF. The CDR3 DNA reads TGTGCCAGCAGCTTAGGGGACAGGGGTACTGAAGCTTTCTTT.

This chain joins TRBV28 and TRBJ2-3; 11 bases match TRBD2. CDR3 length: 16 residues. The J segment lost 0 bases and the V segment lost 7 bases, leaving 6 bases of the junction unmatched. Per germline, CDR1 MDHEN and CDR2 SYDVKM. Written as DNA, the CDR3 is TGTGCCAGCACCCCCTGGACTAGCGGGAGCACAGATACGCAGTATTTT. Residues: CASTPWTSGSTDTQYF. The whole variable domain, filled in from reference TRBV28 and TRBJ2-3, reads DVKVTQSSRYLVKRTGEKVFLECVQDMDHENMFWYRQDPGLGLRLIYFSYDVKMKEKGDIPEGYSVSREKKERFSLILESASTNQTSMYLCASTPWTSGSTDTQYFGPGTRLTVL.

This chain links TRBV2 with TRBJ2-7, with a possible D match to TRBD1 (5 bases). The V and J ends lost 2 bases and 6 bases respectively, with 14 bases between them. Germline values: CDR1 SNHLY, CDR2 FYNNEI. The CDR3 totals 14 residues. The DNA for the CDR3 is TGTGCCAGCAGTGAATGCAGGGATGGTTGCGAGCAGTACTTC. Its protein is CASSECRDGCEQYF.

To note about this clone: One end of the junction fails to match germline, which may point to a read error. This chain connects TRBV19 to TRBJ2-7; perhaps TRBD2 as D (7 bases). CDR1 LNHDA and CDR2 SQIVND come from the germline V gene (reference sequence). The CDR3 is made up of 15 amino acids. The CDR3 bases are TGTGCCAGTAGTATTCTCGGGGGGCTCTCCTATGAGCAGTACTTC. It translates to CASSILGGLSYEQYF. Filled out from reference TRBV19 and TRBJ2-7, the complete variable domain reads DGGITQSPKYLFRKEGQNVTLSCEQNLNHDAMYWYRQDPGQGLRLIYYSQIVNDFQKGDIAEGYSVSREKKESFPLTVTSAQKNPTAFYLCASSILGGLSYEQYFGPGTRLTVT.

This sequence joins TRBV2 and TRBJ1-1; D is possibly TRBD1 (5 bases). This CDR3 contains 14 residues. The ends were cut back, 6 bases at V and 0 bases at J, with 11 bases in the middle. The germline V gene encodes CDR1 SNHLY and CDR2 FYNNEI. The CDR3 region is CASRMTVMNTEAFF. CDR3 DNA: TGTGCCAGCAGGATGACAGTCATGAACACTGAAGCTTTCTTT.

V gene TRBV30 combines with J gene TRBJ1-2; TRBD1 matches 10 bases. Germline CDR1 is GTSNPN and CDR2 is SVGIG (reference sequence). The CDR3 is made up of 17 amino acids. V dropped 1 base and J dropped 2; count of bases not matched to a gene: 10. CDR3 bases: TGTGCCTGGAGTGAGAAACACCGGGACAGGGGAAACTATGGCTACACCTTC. Translated, it gives CAWSEKHRDRGNYGYTF.

J is TRBJ1-1 and V is TRBV5-8, with D possibly TRBD1 on 6 matching bases. Per germline, CDR1 SGHTS and CDR2 YDEGEE. This CDR3 spans 15 amino acids. The V end lost 7 bases, the J end lost 0 bases, and 16 bases lay between the germline ends. Written as DNA, the CDR3 is TGTGCCAGCGGTGTTGGGGGCGCGGTGAACACTGAAGCTTTCTTT. Amino acid sequence: CASGVGGAVNTEAFF.

V and J are TRBV21-1 and TRBJ2-3; the table calls TRBD1, which could not be checked here. TRBV21-1 is tagged as a pseudogene. There are 15 residues in the CDR3. CDR3 nucleotide sequence: TGTGCCAGCAGCTCCGACAGGGACGACACAGATACGCAGTATTTT. Translating gives CASSSDRDDTDTQYF.

J is TRBJ1-3 and V is TRBV7-8; possible D gene TRBD1, 6 bases. Trimming removed 5 bases at V and 0 bases at J, with 11 bases between. The CDR3 loop spans 15 amino acids. Germline CDR1 and CDR2: SGHVS and FQNEAQ. The CDR3 reads CASSTTGSSGNTIYF. DNA of the CDR3: TGTGCCAGCAGCACCACAGGGAGCTCTGGAAACACCATATATTTT.

The chain uses TRBV7-8 and TRBJ1-1; D is undetermined. V shed 5 bases and J shed 5 bases, with 18 bases lying between them. Per the germline V gene, CDR1 is SGHVS and CDR2 is FQNEAQ. There are 15 residues in the CDR3. CDR3 sequence (DNA): TGTGCCAGCAGCCCCACGGGTTCGGGAGGGACTGAAGCTTTCTTT. The encoded protein is CASSPTGSGGTEAFF.

The chain is built from TRBV21-1 and TRBJ1-2; TRBD1 is the table's D call, not checked against the DNA. TRBV21-1 represents a pseudogene. The CDR3 is 17 amino acids. CDR3 bases: TGTGCCACCATACCGTTTCCCTTCGACAGACGCCAGAGGGGCTACACCTTC. Residues: CATIPFPFDRRQRGYTF.

J is TRBJ1-5 and V is TRBV5-1; D unresolved. Looked up from germline, CDR1 is SGHRS and CDR2 is YFSETQ. Trimming cost V 0 bases and J 7 bases, with 14 bases left between them. The CDR3 is 15 amino acids. The DNA of the CDR3 is TGCGCCAGCAGCTTGGATGAGGGCGGGCGGCAGCCCCAGCATTTT. This translates into CASSLDEGGRQPQHF.

The chain links TRBV2 to TRBJ2-3; perhaps TRBD2 as D (6 bases). There are 15 residues in the CDR3. Per germline, CDR1 SNHLY and CDR2 FYNNEI. V was shortened by 2 bases and J by 6 bases, with 15 bases between the two germline ends. The CDR3 bases are TGTGCCAGCAGTGAATGGGGGGTGGGTCGGGATACGCAGTATTTT. This translates into CASSEWGVGRDTQYF.

The count of this clone is one. The V and J genes are TRBV5-6 and TRBJ2-1, with TRBD2 identical over 8 bases. The germline gives CDR1 SGHDT, CDR2 YYEEEE. The CDR3 loop spans 16 amino acids. The ends lost 3 bases at V and 9 bases at J; junction bases unmatched: 14. CDR3 DNA sequence: TGTGCCAGCAGCTCCATAGCGGGAAGGGGGTCCTCTGAGCAGTTCTTC. This codes for CASSSIAGRGSSEQFF.

The genes are TRBV5-5 and TRBJ1-5; D is perhaps TRBD1 (6 bases). Trimming left V 0 bases short and J 2 bases short, with 12 bases between. The germline V gene encodes CDR1 SGHKS and CDR2 YYEKEE (reference sequence). CDR3 length: 16 residues. CDR3 DNA: TGTGCCAGCAGCTTGGATGGCAGGGGTGGCAATCAGCCCCAGCATTTT. Its protein product is CASSLDGRGGNQPQHF. Full variable domain (missing parts from reference TRBV5-5 and TRBJ1-5): DAGVTQSPTHLIKTRGQQVTLRCSPISGHKSVSWYQQVLGQGPQFIFQYYEKEERGRGNFPDRFSARQFPNYSSELNVNALLLGDSALYLCASSLDGRGGNQPQHFGDGTRLSIL.